This T cell receptor (beta chain) came from a study of T-cell memory formation after mild COVID-19. Study-level background: Among the donors, TCR clusters were largely specific to each donor.

CDR1 is SGHDT, CDR2 YYEEEE, per germline. V gave up 0 bases and J gave up 0 bases, with 16 bases separating them. The CDR3 sequence is 17 residues long. Study results and limitations: Pre-infection memory showed some responding clones, and this suggested that cross-reactive memory joined. Among contracting clones, CD4+ were mainly CM/EM and CD8+ enriched in EMRA.

5'RACE, which relied on constant-segment primers, yielded TCR alpha and TCR beta cDNA libraries carrying sample barcodes and UMIs. Via MiXCR, TCRdb re-called the 5' RACE reads, giving one row per CDR3 protein. The repertoire has 400,000 to 450,000 distinct CDR3 sequences, 18% of them found once; the top ten carry under 25%. With respect to this clonotype: Its antigen remains unknown.

The specimen sequenced was PBMCs or a T cell subset sorted from them (not recorded which). The J gene is TRBJ2-7, the V gene TRBV5-6, with D tentatively TRBD1 (6 bases). The clonotype comes from a man aged 18 to 30 who had mild COVID-19 (a few samples of this study predate the infection). Cell type and time point are not known. DNA for the CDR3: TGTGCCAGCAGCTTGGGAGGAAACAGGGCGAGCTCCTACGAGCAGTACTTC. Encoded protein: CASSLGGNRASSYEQYF.